Relative to its sample, the clone carrying this T cell receptor beta chain is medium-sized. The antigen remains undetermined. This sample was taken from a study of T cell repertoires in aging, cancer and after chemotherapy. Study background: Donors were grouped into six age bands spanning 30 or younger through 70 or older. Patients with chronic lymphocytic leukemia were sampled before and after fludarabine- or bendamustine-based chemotherapy.

Amplification of TCR beta used genomic DNA extracted from peripheral blood. Rearranged V-D-J TRB sequences were amplified with a mixed TRB-A/B primer pool. TCRdb reprocessed the multiplex PCR reads via MiXCR and lists one record per CDR3 protein. The repertoire consists of about 6,200 distinct CDR3 sequences, with 25% to 30% occurring once and the leading ten covering almost 8%. Broader study findings: Loss of evenness, beyond lost richness, contributed to age-related TCR diversity decline in cancer patients.

Trimming cost V 5 bases and J 7 bases; bases outside gene matches: 4. The CDR3 spans 15 residues. This TCR came from a human donor with a blood cancer. The chain recombines TRBV12-3 or TRBV12-4 with TRBJ2-2; 13 positions agree with TRBD2. Sequencing used blood. CDR3 sequence reads: CASSATSGRFGELFF. For the CDR3, the DNA is TGTGCCAGCAGTGCGACTAGCGGGAGGTTCGGGGAGCTGTTTTTT.